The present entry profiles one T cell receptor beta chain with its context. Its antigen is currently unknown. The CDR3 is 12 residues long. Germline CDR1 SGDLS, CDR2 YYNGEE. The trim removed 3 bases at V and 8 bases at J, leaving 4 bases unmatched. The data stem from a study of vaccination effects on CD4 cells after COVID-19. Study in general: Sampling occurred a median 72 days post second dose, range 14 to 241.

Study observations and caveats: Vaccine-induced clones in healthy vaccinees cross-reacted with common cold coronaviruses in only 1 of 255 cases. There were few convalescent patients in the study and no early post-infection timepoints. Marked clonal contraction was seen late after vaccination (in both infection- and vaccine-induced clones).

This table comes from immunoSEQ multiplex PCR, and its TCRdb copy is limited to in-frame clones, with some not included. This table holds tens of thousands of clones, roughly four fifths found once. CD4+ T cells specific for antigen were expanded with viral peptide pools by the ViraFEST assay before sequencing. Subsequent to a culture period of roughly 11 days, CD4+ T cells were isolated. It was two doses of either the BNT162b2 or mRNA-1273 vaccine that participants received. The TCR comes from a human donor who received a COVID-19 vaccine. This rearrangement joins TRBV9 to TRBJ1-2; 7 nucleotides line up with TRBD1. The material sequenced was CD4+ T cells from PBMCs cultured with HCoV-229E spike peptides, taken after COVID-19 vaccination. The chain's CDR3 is CASSGDSPGYTF. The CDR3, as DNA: TGTGCCAGCAGCGGGGACAGCCCCGGCTACACCTTC.